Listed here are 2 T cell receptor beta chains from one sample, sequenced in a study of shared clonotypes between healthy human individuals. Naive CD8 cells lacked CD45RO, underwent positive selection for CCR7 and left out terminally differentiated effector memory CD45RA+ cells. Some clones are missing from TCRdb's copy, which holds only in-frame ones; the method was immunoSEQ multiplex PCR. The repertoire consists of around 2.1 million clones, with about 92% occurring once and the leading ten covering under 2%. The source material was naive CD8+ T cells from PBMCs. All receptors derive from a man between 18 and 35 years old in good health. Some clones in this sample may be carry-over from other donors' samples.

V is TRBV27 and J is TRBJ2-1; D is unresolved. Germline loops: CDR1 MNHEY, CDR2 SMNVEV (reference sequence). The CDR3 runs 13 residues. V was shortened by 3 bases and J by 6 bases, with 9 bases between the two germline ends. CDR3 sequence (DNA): TGTGCCAGCAGTTTGAATCATTTCAATGAGCAGTTCTTC. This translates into CASSLNHFNEQFF.

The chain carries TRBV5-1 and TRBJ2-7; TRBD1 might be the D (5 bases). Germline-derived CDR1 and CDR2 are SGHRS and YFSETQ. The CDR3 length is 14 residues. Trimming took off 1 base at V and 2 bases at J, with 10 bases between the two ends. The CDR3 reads CASSLPDSPYEQYF. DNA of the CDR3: TGCGCCAGCAGCTTGCCTGACAGCCCCTACGAGCAGTACTTC. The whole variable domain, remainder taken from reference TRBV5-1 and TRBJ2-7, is KAGVTQTPRYLIKTRGQQVTLSCSPISGHRSVSWYQQTPGQGLQFLFEYFSETQRNKGNFPGRFSGRQFSNSRSEMNVSTLELGDSALYLCASSLPDSPYEQYFGPGTRLTVT.